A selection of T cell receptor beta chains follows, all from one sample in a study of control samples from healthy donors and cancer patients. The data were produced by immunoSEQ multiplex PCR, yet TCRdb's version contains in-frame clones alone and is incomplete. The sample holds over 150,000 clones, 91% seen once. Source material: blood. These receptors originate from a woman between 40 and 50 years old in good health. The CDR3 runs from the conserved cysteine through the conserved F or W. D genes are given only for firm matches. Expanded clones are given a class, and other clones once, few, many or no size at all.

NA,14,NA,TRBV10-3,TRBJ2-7,CAISTPAEGYEQYF,TGTGCCATCAGCACACCGGCAGAGGGTTACGAGCAGTACTTC
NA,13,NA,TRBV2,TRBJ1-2,CASSLGIGYGYTF,TGTGCCAGCAGCTTAGGGATCGGCTATGGCTACACCTTC
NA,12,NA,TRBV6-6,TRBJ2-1,CASSYKEGEQFF,TGTGCCAGCAGTTACAAGGAGGGTGAGCAGTTCTTC
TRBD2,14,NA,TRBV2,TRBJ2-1,CASKGTSGYNEQFF,TGTGCCAGCAAGGGGACTAGCGGCTACAATGAGCAGTTCTTC
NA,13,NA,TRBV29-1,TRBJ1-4,CSGLRGRGEKLFF,TGCAGCGGCTTGCGGGGAAGAGGTGAAAAACTGTTTTTT
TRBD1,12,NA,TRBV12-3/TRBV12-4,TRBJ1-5,CASKGAGQPQHF,TGTGCCAGTAAGGGGGCTGGTCAGCCCCAGCATTTT
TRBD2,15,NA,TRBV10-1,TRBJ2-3,CASSESALAGVTQYF,TGCGCCAGCAGTGAGTCGGCGCTAGCGGGGGTGACGCAGTATTTT
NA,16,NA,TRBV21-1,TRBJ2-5,CASSLRVDYTIFSQYF,TGTGCCAGCAGCCTACGGGTCGACTATACCATTTTCTCCCAGTACTTC
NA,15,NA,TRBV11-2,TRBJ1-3,CASKVDSYTGNTIYF,TGTGCCAGCAAAGTGGACAGCTATACTGGAAACACCATATATTTT
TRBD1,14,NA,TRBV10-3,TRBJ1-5,CATGQAQGNQPQHF,TGTGCCACCGGACAGGCCCAGGGGAATCAGCCCCAGCATTTT
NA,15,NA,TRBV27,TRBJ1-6,CASSPRVEAYSPLHF,TGTGCCAGCAGCCCCCGAGTGGAAGCCTATTCACCCCTCCACTTT
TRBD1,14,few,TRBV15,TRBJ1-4,CATRSTGEGEKLFF,TGTGCCACCAGGTCGACAGGGGAAGGTGAAAAACTGTTTTTT
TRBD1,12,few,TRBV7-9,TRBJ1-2,CASSPTGDGYTF,TGTGCCAGCAGCCCTACAGGGGATGGCTACACCTTC